These 9 T cell receptor beta chains were sequenced from one sample in a study of identical twins. From the 5' RACE reads, TCRdb called clonotypes with MiXCR, one entry per CDR3 protein. The sample yields about 520,000 distinct CDR3 sequences, about 20% seen once. These sequences were also reported in another study, on T cells expressing NK-cell markers.

The sample comprised CD4+ T cells sorted from blood. The receptors come from a woman between 18 and 29 years old in good health.

The chain has TRBV20-1 and TRBJ2-7; no reliable D call. CDR1 is DFQATT and CDR2 is SNEGSKA in the germline V gene (reference sequence). CDR3 length: 11 amino acids. V shed 5 bases and J shed 6 bases, with 11 bases lying between them. This chain's CDR3 is CSAVGQREQYF. The DNA for the CDR3 is TGCAGTGCTGTAGGGCAGCGCGAGCAGTACTTC.

This clonotype was seen more than once but under ten times. The chain has TRBV7-2 and TRBJ1-1; D ambiguous. Germline CDR1 is SGHTA and CDR2 is FQGNSA. The CDR3 is 13 amino acids. The V and J ends lost 5 bases and 0 bases respectively, with 7 bases between them. The CDR3 DNA follows: TGTGCCAGCAGCGCCCAAATGAACACTGAAGCTTTCTTT. Translating gives CASSAQMNTEAFF. The whole variable domain, filled in from reference TRBV7-2 and TRBJ1-1, reads GAGVSQSPSNKVTEKGKDVELRCDPISGHTALYWYRQSLGQGLEFLIYFQGNSAPDKSGLPSDRFSAERTGGSVSTLTIQRTQQEDSAVYLCASSAQMNTEAFFGQGTRLTVV.

This clonotype was counted only a few times. The V and J genes are TRBV6-2 or TRBV6-3 and TRBJ2-2; 11 bases line up with TRBD2. The CDR3 sequence is 16 residues long. V gave up 8 bases and J gave up 7 bases; unmatched junction bases: 12. The germline V gene encodes CDR1 MNHEY and CDR2 SVGEGT. The CDR3 nucleotides are TGTGCCAGCGACCACAAACTAGCGGGAGTTGACGGGGAGCTGTTTTTT. Translating gives CASDHKLAGVDGELFF.

The rearrangement joins TRBV6-1 to TRBJ1-1; the D gene is possibly TRBD1 (5 bases). The V end was cut by 6 bases, the J end by 0 bases, with 17 bases between. The CDR3 spans 16 residues. Germline CDR1 MNHNS, CDR2 SASEGT. The CDR3 DNA reads as TGTGCCAGCAGGAAAACGGGGACGGCTATGAACACTGAAGCTTTCTTT. Translation gives CASRKTGTAMNTEAFF.

The rearrangement links TRBV12-3 or TRBV12-4 to TRBJ1-1; D unclear. Trimming took 2 bases from V and 5 from J, leaving 6 bases between them. The CDR3 covers 12 residues. DNA of the CDR3: TGTGCCAGCAGTTTAACCAGGACTGAAGCTTTCTTT. Amino acid sequence: CASSLTRTEAFF.

The rearrangement links TRBV30 to TRBJ1-4, with D hard to call. The CDR3 totals 14 residues. Trimming pared 1 base from V and 1 base from J, leaving 7 bases between. Germline V gene data show CDR1 as GTSNPN and CDR2 as SVGIG (reference sequence). The CDR3 region has the DNA TGTGCCTGGAGTGGATCCCTAACTAATGAAAAACTGTTTTTT. It specifies CAWSGSLTNEKLFF. The full variable domain, its missing parts supplied by reference TRBV30 and TRBJ1-4, is SQTIHQWPATLVQPVGSPLSLECTVEGTSNPNLYWYRQAAGRGLQLLFYSVGIGQISSEVPQNLSASRPQDRQFILSSKKLLLSDSGFYLCAWSGSLTNEKLFFGSGTQLSVL.

The V and J genes are TRBV20-1 and TRBJ2-1; 9 nucleotides match TRBD2. CDR3 length: 13 amino acids. CDR1 and CDR2 from the germline V gene are DFQATT and SNEGSKA (reference sequence). The trim removed 8 bases at V and 3 bases at J, leaving 5 bases unmatched. The CDR3 region is CSLHSGGYNEQFF. The CDR3 DNA is TGCAGTTTACATAGCGGGGGCTACAATGAGCAGTTCTTC.

DNA for the CDR3: TGTGCCAGCAGCAGCACTAGCGGGAGGGCCTCTGAGCAGTTCTTC. Translated: CASSSTSGRASEQFF. The chain links TRBV11-2 to TRBJ2-1; 13 bases match TRBD2. This CDR3 is 15 amino acids long. With 5 bases clipped from V and 9 bases from J, the junction kept 7 bases outside the gene matches. Germline-derived CDR1 and CDR2 are SGHAT and FQNNGV.

The chain couples TRBV5-1 to TRBJ2-1; the D gene is possibly TRBD1 (6 bases). Per the germline V gene, CDR1 is SGHRS and CDR2 is YFSETQ. Trimming cost V 7 bases and J 8 bases, with 16 bases left between them. The CDR3 runs 13 residues. The CDR3 loop is CASGQGRTDEQFF. The CDR3 nucleotides read TGCGCCAGCGGTCAGGGGCGCACGGATGAGCAGTTCTTC.